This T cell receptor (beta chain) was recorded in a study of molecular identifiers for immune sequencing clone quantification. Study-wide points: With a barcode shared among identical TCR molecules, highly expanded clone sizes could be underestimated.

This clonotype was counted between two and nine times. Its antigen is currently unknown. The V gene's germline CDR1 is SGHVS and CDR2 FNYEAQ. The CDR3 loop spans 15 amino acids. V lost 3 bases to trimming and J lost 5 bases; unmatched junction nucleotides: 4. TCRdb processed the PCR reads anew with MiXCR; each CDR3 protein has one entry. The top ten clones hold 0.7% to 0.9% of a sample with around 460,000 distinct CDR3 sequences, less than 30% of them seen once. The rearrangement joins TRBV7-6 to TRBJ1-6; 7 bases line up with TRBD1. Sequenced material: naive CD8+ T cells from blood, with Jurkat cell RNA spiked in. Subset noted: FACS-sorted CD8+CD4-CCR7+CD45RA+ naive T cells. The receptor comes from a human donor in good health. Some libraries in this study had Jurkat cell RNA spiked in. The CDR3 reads CASSFGQDHNSPLHF. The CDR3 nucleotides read TGTGCCAGCAGCTTTGGACAGGACCATAATTCACCCCTCCACTTT.